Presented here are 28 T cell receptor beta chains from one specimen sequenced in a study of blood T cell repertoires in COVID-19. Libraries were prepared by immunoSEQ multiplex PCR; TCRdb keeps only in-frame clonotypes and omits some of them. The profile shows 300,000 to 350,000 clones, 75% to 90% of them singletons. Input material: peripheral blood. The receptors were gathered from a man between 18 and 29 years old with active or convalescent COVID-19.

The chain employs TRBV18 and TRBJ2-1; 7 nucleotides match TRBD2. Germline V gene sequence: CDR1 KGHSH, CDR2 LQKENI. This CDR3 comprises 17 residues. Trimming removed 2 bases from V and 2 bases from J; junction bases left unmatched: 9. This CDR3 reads CASSPILAAVAYNEQFF. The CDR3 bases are TGTGCCAGCTCACCAATTCTAGCGGCGGTGGCCTACAATGAGCAGTTCTTC.

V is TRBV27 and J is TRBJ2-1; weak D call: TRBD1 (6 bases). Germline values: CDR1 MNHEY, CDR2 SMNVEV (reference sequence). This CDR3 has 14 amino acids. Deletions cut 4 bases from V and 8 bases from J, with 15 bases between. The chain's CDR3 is CASSYYPGAYEQFF. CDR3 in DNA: TGTGCCAGCAGTTATTATCCAGGGGCTTATGAGCAGTTCTTC.

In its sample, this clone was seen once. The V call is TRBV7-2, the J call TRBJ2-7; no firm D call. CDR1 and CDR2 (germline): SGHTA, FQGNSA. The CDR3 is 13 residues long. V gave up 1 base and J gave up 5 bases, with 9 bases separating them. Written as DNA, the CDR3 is TGTGCCAGCAGCTTAGTTATAGCCCACGAGCAGTACTTC. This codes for CASSLVIAHEQYF.

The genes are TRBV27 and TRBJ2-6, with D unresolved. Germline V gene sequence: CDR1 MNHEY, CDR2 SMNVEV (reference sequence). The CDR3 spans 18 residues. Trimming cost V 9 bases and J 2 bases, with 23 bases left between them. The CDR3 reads CASLLKLVRPPGANVLTF. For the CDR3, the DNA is TGTGCCAGTCTCCTCAAGCTGGTGCGGCCCCCTGGGGCCAACGTCCTGACTTTC.

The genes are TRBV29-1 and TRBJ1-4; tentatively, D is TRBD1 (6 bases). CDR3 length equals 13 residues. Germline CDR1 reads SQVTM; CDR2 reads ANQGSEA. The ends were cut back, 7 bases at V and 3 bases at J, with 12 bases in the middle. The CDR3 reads CSGGRGPNEKLFF. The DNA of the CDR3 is TGCAGCGGAGGCAGGGGACCTAATGAAAAACTGTTTTTT.

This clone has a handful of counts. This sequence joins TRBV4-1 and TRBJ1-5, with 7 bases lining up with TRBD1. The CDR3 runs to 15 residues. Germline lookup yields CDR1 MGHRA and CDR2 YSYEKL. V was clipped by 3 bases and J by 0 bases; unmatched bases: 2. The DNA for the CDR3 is TGCGCCAGCAGCCAGACAGGGTTTAGCAATCAGCCCCAGCATTTT. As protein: CASSQTGFSNQPQHF.

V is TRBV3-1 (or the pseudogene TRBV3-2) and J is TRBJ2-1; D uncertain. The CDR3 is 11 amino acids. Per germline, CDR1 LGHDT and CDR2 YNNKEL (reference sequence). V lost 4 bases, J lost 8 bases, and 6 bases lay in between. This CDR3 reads CASSRQDEQFF. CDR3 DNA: TGTGCCAGCAGCCGCCAGGATGAGCAGTTCTTC.

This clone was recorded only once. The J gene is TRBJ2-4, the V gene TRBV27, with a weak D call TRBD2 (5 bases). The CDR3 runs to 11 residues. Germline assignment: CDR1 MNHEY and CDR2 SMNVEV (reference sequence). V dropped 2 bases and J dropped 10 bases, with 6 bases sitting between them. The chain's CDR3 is CASSLGSIQYF. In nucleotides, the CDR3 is TGTGCCAGCAGTTTAGGGAGTATTCAGTACTTC.

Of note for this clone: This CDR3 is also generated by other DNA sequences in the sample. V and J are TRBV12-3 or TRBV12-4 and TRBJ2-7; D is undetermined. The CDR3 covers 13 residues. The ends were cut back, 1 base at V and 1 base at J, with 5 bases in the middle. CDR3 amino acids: CASSLGSSYEQYF. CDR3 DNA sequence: TGTGCCAGCAGTTTAGGCAGTTCCTACGAGCAGTACTTC.

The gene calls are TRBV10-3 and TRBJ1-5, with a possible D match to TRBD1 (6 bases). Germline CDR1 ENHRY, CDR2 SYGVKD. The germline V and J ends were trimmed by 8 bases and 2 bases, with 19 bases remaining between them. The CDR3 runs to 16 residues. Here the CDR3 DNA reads TGTGCCATCGGGACACATCCTGAATTGGGCAATCAGCCCCAGCATTTT. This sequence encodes CAIGTHPELGNQPQHF.

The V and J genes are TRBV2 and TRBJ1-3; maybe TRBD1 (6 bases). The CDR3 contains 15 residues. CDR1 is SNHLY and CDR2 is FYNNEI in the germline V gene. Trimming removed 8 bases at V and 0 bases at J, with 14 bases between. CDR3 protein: CASHRQANSGNTIYF. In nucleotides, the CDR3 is TGTGCCAGCCACCGACAGGCGAACTCTGGAAACACCATATATTTT.

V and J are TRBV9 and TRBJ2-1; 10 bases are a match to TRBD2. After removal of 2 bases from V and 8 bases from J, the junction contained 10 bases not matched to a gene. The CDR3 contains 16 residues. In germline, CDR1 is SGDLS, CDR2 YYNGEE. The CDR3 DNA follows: TGTGCCAGCAGCGTGAGTAGCGGGAGGAAGGGGCATGAGCAGTTCTTC. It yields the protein CASSVSSGRKGHEQFF.

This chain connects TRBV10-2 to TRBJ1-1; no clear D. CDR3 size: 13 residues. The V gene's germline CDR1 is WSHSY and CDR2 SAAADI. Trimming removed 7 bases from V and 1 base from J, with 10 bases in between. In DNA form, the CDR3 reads TGCGCCAGCACCCGAAGCCCGAACACTGAAGCTTTCTTT. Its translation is CASTRSPNTEAFF.

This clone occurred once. CDR3 loop: CASSLRRKANYGYTF. In DNA, the CDR3 is TGTGCCAGCAGCTTGCGGCGGAAAGCTAACTATGGCTACACCTTC. V gene TRBV7-6 combines with J gene TRBJ1-2; no clear D. V lost 3 bases to trimming and J lost 0 bases, with 11 bases between them. CDR3 size: 15 residues. CDR1 is SGHVS and CDR2 is FNYEAQ in the germline V gene.

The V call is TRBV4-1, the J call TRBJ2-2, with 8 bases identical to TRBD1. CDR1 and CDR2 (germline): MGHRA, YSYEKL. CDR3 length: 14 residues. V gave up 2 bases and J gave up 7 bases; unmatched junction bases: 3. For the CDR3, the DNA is TGCGCCAGCAGCCAACCCAGGGGGCTCGGGGAGCTGTTTTTT. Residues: CASSQPRGLGELFF.

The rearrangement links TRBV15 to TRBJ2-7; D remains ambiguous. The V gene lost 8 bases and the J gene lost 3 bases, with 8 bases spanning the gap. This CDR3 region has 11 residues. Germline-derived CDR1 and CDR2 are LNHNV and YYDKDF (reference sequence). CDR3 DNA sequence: TGTGCCACCTCCGCGGACTACGAGCAGTACTTC. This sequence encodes CATSADYEQYF.

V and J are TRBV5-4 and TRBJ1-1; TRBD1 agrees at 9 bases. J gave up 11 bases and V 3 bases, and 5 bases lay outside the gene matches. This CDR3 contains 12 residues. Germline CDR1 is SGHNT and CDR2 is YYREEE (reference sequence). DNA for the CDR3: TGTGCCAGCAGCTGGGACAGGGCAGGTGCTTTCTTT. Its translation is CASSWDRAGAFF.

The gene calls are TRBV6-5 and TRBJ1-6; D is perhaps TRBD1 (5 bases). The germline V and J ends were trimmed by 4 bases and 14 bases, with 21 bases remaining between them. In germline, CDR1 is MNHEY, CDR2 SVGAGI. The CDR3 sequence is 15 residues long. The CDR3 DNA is TGTGCCAGCAGTTTGGGGGGGGTAGCTCCCAAGTCCCTCCACTTT. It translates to CASSLGGVAPKSLHF.

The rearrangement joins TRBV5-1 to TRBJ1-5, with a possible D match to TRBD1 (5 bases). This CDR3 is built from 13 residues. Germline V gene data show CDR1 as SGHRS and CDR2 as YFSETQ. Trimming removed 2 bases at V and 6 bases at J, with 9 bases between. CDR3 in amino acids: CASSFDSFQPQHF. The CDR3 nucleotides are TGCGCCAGCAGCTTTGACAGTTTTCAGCCCCAGCATTTT.

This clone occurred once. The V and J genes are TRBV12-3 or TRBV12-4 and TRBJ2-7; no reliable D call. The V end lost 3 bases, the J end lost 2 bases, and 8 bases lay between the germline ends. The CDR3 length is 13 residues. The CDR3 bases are TGTGCCAGCAGTTTTATTGACACCTACGAGCAGTACTTC. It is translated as CASSFIDTYEQYF.

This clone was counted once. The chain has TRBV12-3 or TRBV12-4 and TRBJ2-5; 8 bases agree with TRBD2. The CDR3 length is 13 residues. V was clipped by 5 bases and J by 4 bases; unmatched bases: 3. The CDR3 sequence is CASSAGGPETQYF. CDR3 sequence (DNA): TGTGCCAGCAGTGCGGGAGGCCCAGAGACCCAGTACTTC.

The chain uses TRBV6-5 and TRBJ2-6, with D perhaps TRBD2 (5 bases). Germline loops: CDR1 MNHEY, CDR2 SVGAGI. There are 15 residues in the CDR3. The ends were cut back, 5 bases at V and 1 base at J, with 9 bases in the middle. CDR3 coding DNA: TGTGCCAGCAGTACTGCGGGTTCTGGGGCCAACGTCCTGACTTTC. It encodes CASSTAGSGANVLTF.

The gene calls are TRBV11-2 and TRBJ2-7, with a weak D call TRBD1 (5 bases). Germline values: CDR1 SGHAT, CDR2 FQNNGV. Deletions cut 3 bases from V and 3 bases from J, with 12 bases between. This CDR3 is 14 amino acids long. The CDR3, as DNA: TGTGCCAGCAGCTTGGGTACAGGAAACTACGAGCAGTACTTC. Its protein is CASSLGTGNYEQYF.

The CDR3 DNA follows: TGTGCCAGTAGTTGGAGGGGTAGCTCCTACGAGCAGTACTTC. Translation: CASSWRGSSYEQYF. V usage is TRBV19 and J usage is TRBJ2-7; perhaps TRBD2 as D (6 bases). There are 14 residues in the CDR3. The germline gives CDR1 LNHDA, CDR2 SQIVND (reference sequence). V was pared by 5 bases and J by 0 bases, with 11 bases between.

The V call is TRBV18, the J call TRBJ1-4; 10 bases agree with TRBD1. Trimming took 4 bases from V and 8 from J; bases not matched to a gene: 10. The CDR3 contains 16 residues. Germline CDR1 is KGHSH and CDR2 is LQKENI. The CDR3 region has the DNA TGTGCCAGCTCACGGGGACAGGGGTCCTTTGGGGAAAAACTGTTTTTT. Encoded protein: CASSRGQGSFGEKLFF.

Here the CDR3 reads CASSGTGTNRGKTQYF. The CDR3 bases are TGTGCCAGTAGTGGAACCGGGACTAACCGGGGGAAGACCCAGTACTTC. V gene TRBV19 combines with J gene TRBJ2-5; 7 nucleotides line up with TRBD2. Germline loops: CDR1 LNHDA, CDR2 SQIVND (reference sequence). CDR3 length: 16 amino acids. The V segment lost 5 bases and the J segment 6 bases; nucleotides outside the gene matches: 15. The entire variable domain, with the rest obtained from reference TRBV19 and TRBJ2-5, is as follows: DGGITQSPKYLFRKEGQNVTLSCEQNLNHDAMYWYRQDPGQGLRLIYYSQIVNDFQKGDIAEGYSVSREKKESFPLTVTSAQKNPTAFYLCASSGTGTNRGKTQYFGPGTRLLVL.

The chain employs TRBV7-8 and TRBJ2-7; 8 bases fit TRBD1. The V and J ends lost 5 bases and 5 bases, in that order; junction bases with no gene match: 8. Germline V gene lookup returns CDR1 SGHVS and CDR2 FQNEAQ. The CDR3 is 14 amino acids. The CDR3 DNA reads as TGTGCCAGCAGCCCGCGATGGACAGGGAACGAGCAGTACTTC. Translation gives CASSPRWTGNEQYF.

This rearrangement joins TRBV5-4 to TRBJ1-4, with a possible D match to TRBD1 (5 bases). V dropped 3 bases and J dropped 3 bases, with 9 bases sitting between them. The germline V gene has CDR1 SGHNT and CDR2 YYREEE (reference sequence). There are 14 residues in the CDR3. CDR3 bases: TGTGCCAGCAGCTCGGGGGTCCCTAATGAAAAACTGTTTTTT. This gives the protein CASSSGVPNEKLFF.